Each of the 30 T cell receptor beta chains below was sequenced from the same sample in a study of T cells in women clearing cervical HPV infection. Profiled with immunoSEQ multiplex PCR; TCRdb holds only in-frame clones, not every one. The sample includes roughly 49,000 clones. What was sequenced was blood buffy coat. The receptors originated from a woman between 18 and 69 years old with a cervical HPV16 infection that either progressed to CIN3+ or cleared (not recorded which).

On this clone itself: Sequencing ends 3 residues short of the CDR3 end; the germline J gene provides the rest. This rearrangement joins TRBV19 to TRBJ2-1; maybe TRBD2 (5 bases). This CDR3 is built from 16 residues. Trimming left V 5 bases short and J 3 bases short, with 17 bases between. Germline CDR1 LNHDA, CDR2 SQIVND (reference sequence). The DNA read from the CDR3 is TGTGCCAGTAGTCCGGCCGGGGATGGAGACTACAATGAG. Translated: CASSPAGDGDYNE. The CDR3 in full is CASSPAGDGDYNEQFF.

For this clone: The read halts 3 residues ahead of the CDR3 end, with the missing end drawn from the germline J gene. J is TRBJ2-5 and V is TRBV2, with 9 bases lining up with TRBD1. This CDR3 region has 14 residues. Germline CDR1 reads SNHLY; CDR2 reads FYNNEI. The V segment lost 6 bases and the J segment 3 bases; nucleotides outside the gene matches: 5. The sequenced CDR3 bases are TGTGCCAGCAGAAGGGACAGGGAGGAAGAGACC. It is translated as CASRRDREEET. The whole CDR3 sequence reads CASRRDREEETQYF.

On this clone: Coverage ceases 3 residues before the CDR3 finishes, and the germline J gene fills in the end. V usage is TRBV9 and J usage is TRBJ2-7; 11 bases are a match to TRBD2. Per the germline V gene, CDR1 is SGDLS and CDR2 is YYNGEE. The CDR3 is 16 amino acids. V shed 0 bases, J shed 3 bases, and the junction held 5 bases outside the gene matches. The sequenced CDR3 bases are TGTGCCAGCAGCGTAGTGCCTAGCGGGGGGATCTACGAG. Translation: CASSVVPSGGIYE. Given in full, the CDR3 is CASSVVPSGGIYEQYF.

The CDR3 here is CASSPGHNTGELFF. CDR3 DNA, as far as it was read: TGTGCCAGCAGTCCGGGACATAACACCGGGGAG. The gene calls are TRBV7-2 and TRBJ2-2; D might be TRBD1 (6 bases). Read coverage stops 3 residues before the CDR3 terminus; the germline J gene supplies the remainder. The V gene lost 6 bases and the J gene lost 2 bases, with 10 bases spanning the gap. Per germline, CDR1 SGHTA and CDR2 FQGNSA. The CDR3 contains 14 residues.

On this clone: With the read ending 3 residues before the CDR3 end, the germline J gene is used to fill in that end. The chain recombines TRBV25-1 with TRBJ1-3; no clear D. Looked up from germline, CDR1 is MGHDK and CDR2 is SYGVNS. This CDR3 is built from 13 residues. Trimming removed 5 bases at V and 2 bases at J, with 7 bases between. CDR3 sequence reads: CASSTSAGNTIYF. The CDR3 DNA, read in part, is TGTGCCAGCAGTACAAGTGCTGGAAACACC.

As regards this clone: The observed sequence ends 3 residues before the CDR3 terminus, with the missing tail filled in from the germline J gene. The chain has TRBV18 and TRBJ1-2, with no clear D. This CDR3 comprises 12 residues. Germline loops: CDR1 KGHSH, CDR2 LQKENI. The sequenced part of the CDR3 DNA is TGTGCCAGCTCACCTGGGCGTTACGAC. Translated, it gives CASSPGRYD. The complete CDR3 reads CASSPGRYDYTF.

Turning to this clone: Read sequence stops 3 residues before the CDR3 end, and the germline J gene provides the missing end. J is TRBJ2-1 and V is TRBV12-3 or TRBV12-4; D might be TRBD1 (6 bases). There are 13 residues in the CDR3. Trimming removed 6 bases from V and 6 bases from J, with 12 bases in between. The CDR3 protein is CASSLVTGNEQFF. The part of the CDR3 DNA that was read is TGTGCCAGCAGCCTAGTGACAGGCAATGAG.

As concerns this clone: The read ends 3 residues before the CDR3 terminus; that terminus is restored from the germline J gene. This sequence joins TRBV27 and TRBJ2-7; a weak D match, TRBD1 (6 bases). Germline CDR1 is MNHEY and CDR2 is SMNVEV (reference sequence). Trimming removed 2 bases from V and 3 bases from J, with 11 bases in between. The CDR3 spans 14 residues. CDR3 residues: CASSLRGTGYEQYF. The sequenced part of the CDR3 DNA is TGTGCCAGCAGTTTAAGGGGGACGGGCTACGAG.

In the case of this clone: The observed sequence ends 3 residues before the CDR3 terminus, with the missing tail filled in from the germline J gene. The chain carries TRBV2 and TRBJ1-5; D gene uncertain. The CDR3 length is 13 residues. Germline CDR1 SNHLY, CDR2 FYNNEI. Trimming removed 6 bases from V and 1 base from J, with 7 bases in between. This CDR3 reads CASSPQSNQPQHF. The CDR3 DNA, read in part, is TGTGCCAGCAGCCCACAAAGCAATCAGCCC.

Turning to this clone: A junction end diverges from the germline sequence, so it may reflect a read error. The CDR3 goes on 3 residues after the read ends, and that part is filled in from the germline J gene. The chain uses TRBV6-2 or TRBV6-3 and TRBJ2-7; 7 bases are shared with TRBD1. This CDR3 has 13 residues. Germline CDR1 MNHEY, CDR2 SVGEGT. CDR3 sequence reads: CASRRQGSHEQYF. CDR3 bases read: TGTGCCAGCAGGAGACAGGGCTCCCACGAG.

On this clone itself: The read ends 3 residues before the CDR3 terminus; that terminus is restored from the germline J gene. V usage is TRBV2 and J usage is TRBJ2-2; D not certain. Germline V lookup: CDR1 SNHLY, CDR2 FYNNEI. The CDR3 sequence is 15 residues long. The covered CDR3 bases are TGTGCCAGCAAGGGTGGCAGCTCCTATAATTCACCG. Its translation is CASKGGSSYNSP. The CDR3 reads in full as CASKGGSSYNSPLFF.

Concerning this clone: The read comes to an end 3 residues before the CDR3 does, leaving the germline J gene to fill in the end. V usage is TRBV9 and J usage is TRBJ2-3, with D possibly TRBD1 on 5 matching bases. V gave up 4 bases and J gave up 0 bases, with 12 bases separating them. This CDR3 spans 15 amino acids. Per germline, CDR1 SGDLS and CDR2 YYNGEE. CDR3 sequence: CASSPAQGSTDTQYF. Incomplete CDR3 DNA: TGTGCCAGCAGCCCCGCCCAGGGTAGCACAGATACG. Full variable domain (missing parts from reference TRBV9 and TRBJ2-3): DSGVTQTPKHLITATGQRVTLRCSPRSGDLSVYWYQQSLDQGLQFLIQYYNGEERAKGNILERFSAQQFPDLHSELNLSSLELGDSALYFCASSPAQGSTDTQYFGPGTRLTVL.

With regard to this clone: The read comes to an end 3 residues before the CDR3 does, leaving the germline J gene to fill in the end. This sequence joins TRBV5-4 and TRBJ1-2; 7 bases fit TRBD1. The V segment lost 3 bases and the J segment 5 bases; nucleotides outside the gene matches: 4. Looked up from germline, CDR1 is SGHNT and CDR2 is YYREEE (reference sequence). CDR3 length equals 13 residues. The CDR3 DNA, read in part, is TGTGCCAGCAGCTCACAGGGGAAGTATGGC. Its translation: CASSSQGKYG. The whole CDR3 protein reads CASSSQGKYGYTF.

Points on this clone: The CDR3 end is not reached by the read, which stops 3 residues before it; the germline J gene fills it in. The J gene is TRBJ2-3, the V gene TRBV14; 8 bases map to TRBD2. Germline CDR1 is SGHDN and CDR2 is FVKESK. V lost 1 base and J lost 2; bases outside the gene matches: 5. This CDR3 spans 16 amino acids. This CDR3 is CASSQAGGTFTDTQYF. Incomplete CDR3 DNA: TGTGCCAGCAGCCAAGCGGGGGGGACGTTCACAGATACG.

A note on this clone: With the read ending 3 residues before the CDR3 end, the germline J gene is used to fill in that end. The chain carries TRBV11-2 and TRBJ2-6, with no clear D. CDR3 length equals 13 residues. CDR1 and CDR2 (germline): SGHAT, FQNNGV. V lost 2 bases to trimming and J lost 10 bases, with 9 bases between them. The CDR3 loop is CASSLQVQNVLTF. CDR3 DNA, as far as it was read: TGTGCCAGCAGCTTACAGGTACAAAACGTC.

As regards this clone: At one of its ends the junction is not consistent with the germline gene, which may arise from a read error. The sequenced part of the CDR3 DNA is TGTGCCAGCAGGTTCTCCGACAATGAG. This gives the protein CASRFSDNE. The entire CDR3 reads CASRFSDNEQFF. The chain combines TRBV12-3 or TRBV12-4 with TRBJ2-1; no clear D. The read ends 3 residues early relative to the CDR3; the germline J gene fills the gap. There are 12 residues in the CDR3.

Concerning this clone itself: The read ends 3 residues early relative to the CDR3; the germline J gene fills the gap. The rearrangement links TRBV5-1 to TRBJ2-7; perhaps TRBD2 as D (5 bases). Germline CDR1 is SGHRS and CDR2 is YFSETQ. Between the trimmed V and J ends, which lost 0 bases and 5 bases, there was a span of 15 bases. The CDR3 runs to 15 residues. The CDR3 here is CASSLAEGWIDEQYF. The CDR3 DNA, read in part, is TGCGCCAGCAGCTTGGCCGAGGGTTGGATCGACGAG.

Remarks on this clone: From the germline J gene comes the end of the CDR3, since the read stops 3 residues before it. The chain couples TRBV20-1 to TRBJ2-7; 8 bases fit TRBD2. CDR1 DFQATT and CDR2 SNEGSKA come from the germline V gene (reference sequence). The CDR3 sequence is 14 residues long. The junction had 7 bases not matched to a gene; V was cut back by 2 bases and J by 4 bases. CDR3 loop: CSARIAGGGYEQYF. The DNA read from the CDR3 is TGCAGTGCTAGAATCGCGGGGGGCGGTTACGAG.

In the case of this clone: The read terminates 3 residues ahead of where the CDR3 ends, so the germline J gene completes it. The genes are TRBV6-1 and TRBJ1-2; possible D gene TRBD1, 5 bases. The CDR3 length is 13 residues. Germline V gives CDR1 MNHNS, CDR2 SASEGT. This chain's CDR3 is CASSEQGGDTYTF. CDR3 DNA (partial): TGTGCCAGCAGTGAACAGGGAGGAGATACC.

On this clone: With the read ending 3 residues before the CDR3 end, the germline J gene is used to fill in that end. The rearrangement uses TRBV20-1 and TRBJ1-2; D is perhaps TRBD1 (5 bases). This CDR3 has 15 residues. Per the germline V gene, CDR1 is DFQATT and CDR2 is SNEGSKA (reference sequence). V was trimmed by 3 bases and J by 0 bases, leaving 14 bases between them. The part of the CDR3 DNA that was read is TGCAGTGCTAGGCCGGAACTGACAGCTAACTATGGC. Its translation: CSARPELTANYG. The whole CDR3 is CSARPELTANYGYTF.

Notes on this clone: Read sequence stops 3 residues before the CDR3 end, and the germline J gene provides the missing end. The chain employs TRBV2 and TRBJ2-4; 7 bases agree with TRBD1. The J segment lost 3 bases and the V segment lost 8 bases, leaving 4 bases of the junction unmatched. Germline assignment: CDR1 SNHLY and CDR2 FYNNEI. There are 13 residues in the CDR3. The chain's CDR3 is CASQGVGKNIQYF. The DNA read from the CDR3 is TGTGCCAGCCAGGGGGTCGGCAAAAACATT.

A word on this clone: At one end the junction does not follow the germline gene, possibly because of a read error. Read coverage stops 3 residues before the CDR3 terminus; the germline J gene supplies the remainder. V and J are TRBV7-2 and TRBJ2-3; 11 bases are a match to TRBD2. CDR1 and CDR2 (germline): SGHTA, FQGNSA. The CDR3 has 15 residues. Here the CDR3 reads CASSLAGGGGDTQYF. The covered CDR3 bases are TGTGCCAGCAGCCTAGCGGGGGGTGGGGGAGATACG.

The CDR3 protein is CASSLASGGNEQFF. Incomplete CDR3 DNA: TGTGCCAGCAGCTTAGCTAGCGGGGGCAATGAG. J is TRBJ2-1 and V is TRBV7-7, with 9 nucleotides matching TRBD2. Read sequence stops 3 residues before the CDR3 end, and the germline J gene provides the missing end. V dropped 0 bases and J dropped 6; count of bases not matched to a gene: 0. Germline loops: CDR1 SSHAT, CDR2 FNYEAQ (reference sequence). The length of the CDR3 is 14 residues.

As for this clone: The CDR3 end falls 3 residues outside the read, so it is completed with the germline J gene. The gene calls are TRBV28 and TRBJ2-7; 7 positions match TRBD1. The CDR3 extends over 16 amino acids. Germline V gene data show CDR1 as MDHEN and CDR2 as SYDVKM. The V segment lost 3 bases and the J segment 2 bases; nucleotides outside the gene matches: 10. CDR3 DNA (partial): TGTGCCAGCAGTTTCCGAGACAGGGAGTCAGCCTACGAG. Protein sequence: CASSFRDRESAYE. The entire CDR3 sequence reads CASSFRDRESAYEQYF.

The CDR3 loop is CASSYGDRDTYGYTF. The CDR3 DNA, read in part, is TGCGCCAGCAGCTACGGAGACAGGGATACATATGGC. This chain joins TRBV5-1 and TRBJ1-2, with 7 bases fitting TRBD1. The CDR3 end lies 3 residues beyond the end of the read and is filled in from the germline J gene. Germline V gene lookup returns CDR1 SGHRS and CDR2 YFSETQ. The CDR3 is made up of 15 amino acids. J lost 5 bases, V lost 3 bases, and 10 bases had no gene match.

Notes on this clone: The read halts 3 residues ahead of the CDR3 end, with the missing end drawn from the germline J gene. V gene TRBV7-3 combines with J gene TRBJ1-4; a weak D match, TRBD1 (5 bases). Germline CDR1 and CDR2: SGHTA and FQGTGA. The CDR3 is 16 amino acids. CDR3 bases read: TGTGCCAGCAGCCCCCTAAGTAGCTCTGGGGCCAACGTA. This translates into CASSPLSSSGANV. The entire CDR3 sequence reads CASSPLSSSGANVLFF.

A note on this clone: The read gets to within 3 residues of the CDR3 end, and the germline J gene fills in the rest. The V and J genes are TRBV10-3 and TRBJ1-6; D is unresolved. CDR1 is ENHRY and CDR2 is SYGVKD in the germline V gene. V lost 7 bases, J lost 5 bases, and 9 bases lay in between. CDR3 size: 13 residues. CDR3 DNA, as far as it was read: TGTGCCATCATGGAGAGGGATAATTCACCC. Amino acid sequence: CAIMERDNSP. The full CDR3 is CAIMERDNSPLHF.

In regard to this clone: With the read ending 3 residues before the CDR3 end, the germline J gene is used to fill in that end. The gene calls are TRBV6-2 or TRBV6-3 and TRBJ2-2; 11 bases agree with TRBD2. The CDR3 runs to 17 residues. The germline V gene encodes CDR1 MNHEY and CDR2 SVGEGT. CDR3 residues: CASRTSGSNSGANVLFF. CDR3 bases read: TGTGCCAGCCGGACTAGCGGGTCAAACTCTGGGGCCAACGTG.

As to this clone: The missing CDR3 end, 3 residues past where the read stops, is filled in from the germline J gene. The rearrangement uses TRBV7-9 and TRBJ2-7; D may be TRBD2 (5 bases). The CDR3 is made up of 13 amino acids. Germline V gene data show CDR1 as SEHNR and CDR2 as FQNEAQ (reference sequence). V was trimmed by 1 base and J by 6 bases, leaving 10 bases between them. CDR3 loop: CASSLEQLAEQYF. The sequenced CDR3 bases are TGTGCCAGCAGCTTAGAGCAGCTAGCCGAG. The variable domain in full, with the rest retrieved from reference TRBV7-9 and TRBJ2-7, is DTGVSQNPRHKITKRGQNVTFRCDPISEHNRLYWYRQTLGQGPEFLTYFQNEAQLEKSRLLSDRFSAERPKGSFSTLEIQRTEQGDSAMYLCASSLEQLAEQYFGPGTRLTVT.

In regard to this clone: The read gets to within 3 residues of the CDR3 end, and the germline J gene fills in the rest. The chain recombines TRBV6-1 with TRBJ2-5; D remains unclear. Trimming removed 4 bases from V and 5 bases from J, with 11 bases in between. There are 13 residues in the CDR3. Germline values: CDR1 MNHNS, CDR2 SASEGT. CDR3 bases read: TGTGCCAGCAGTGCGTATAGGGCGGAGACC. Its translation: CASSAYRAET. The complete CDR3 sequence is CASSAYRAETQYF.